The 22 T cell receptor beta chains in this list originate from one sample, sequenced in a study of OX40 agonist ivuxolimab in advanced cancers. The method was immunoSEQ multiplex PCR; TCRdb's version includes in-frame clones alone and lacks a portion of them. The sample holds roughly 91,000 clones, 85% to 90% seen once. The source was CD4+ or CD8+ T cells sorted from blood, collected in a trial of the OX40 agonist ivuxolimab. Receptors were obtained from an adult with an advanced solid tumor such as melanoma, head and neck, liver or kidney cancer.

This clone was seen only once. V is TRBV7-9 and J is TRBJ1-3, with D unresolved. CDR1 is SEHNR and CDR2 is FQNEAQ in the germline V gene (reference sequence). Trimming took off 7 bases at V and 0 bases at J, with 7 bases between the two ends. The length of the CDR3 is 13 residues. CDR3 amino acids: CASKKDSGNTIYF. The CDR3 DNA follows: TGTGCCAGCAAAAAAGACTCTGGAAACACCATATATTTT.

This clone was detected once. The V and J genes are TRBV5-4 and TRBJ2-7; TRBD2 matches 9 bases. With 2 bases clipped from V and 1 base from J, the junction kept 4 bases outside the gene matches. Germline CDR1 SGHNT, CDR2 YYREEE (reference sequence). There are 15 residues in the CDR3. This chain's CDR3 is CASSLAGGLSYEQYF. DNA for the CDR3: TGTGCCAGCAGCTTAGCGGGGGGCCTTTCCTACGAGCAGTACTTC. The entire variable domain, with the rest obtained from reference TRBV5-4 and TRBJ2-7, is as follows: ETGVTQSPTHLIKTRGQQVTLRCSSQSGHNTVSWYQQALGQGPQFIFQYYREEENGRGNFPPRFSGLQFPNYSSELNVNALELDDSALYLCASSLAGGLSYEQYFGPGTRLTVT.

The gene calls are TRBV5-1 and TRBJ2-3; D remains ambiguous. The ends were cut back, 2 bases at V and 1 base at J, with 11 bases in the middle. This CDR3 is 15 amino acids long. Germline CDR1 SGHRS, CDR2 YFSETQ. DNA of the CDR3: TGCGCCAGCAGCTTTAGCTCCTCGGGCACAGATACGCAGTATTTT. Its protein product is CASSFSSSGTDTQYF.

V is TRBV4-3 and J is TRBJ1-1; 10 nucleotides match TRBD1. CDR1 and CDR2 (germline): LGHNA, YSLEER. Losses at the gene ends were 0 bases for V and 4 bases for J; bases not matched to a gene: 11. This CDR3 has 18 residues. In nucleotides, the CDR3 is TGCGCCAGCAGCCAAGATTATACAGACAGGGGGCGCGGCACTGAAGCTTTCTTT. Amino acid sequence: CASSQDYTDRGRGTEAFF.

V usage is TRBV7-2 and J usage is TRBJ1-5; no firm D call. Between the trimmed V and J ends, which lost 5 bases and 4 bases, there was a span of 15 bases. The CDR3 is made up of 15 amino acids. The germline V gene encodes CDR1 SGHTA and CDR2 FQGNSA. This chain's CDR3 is CASSQQPGGNQPQHF. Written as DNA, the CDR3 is TGTGCCAGCAGCCAACAACCGGGAGGTAATCAGCCCCAGCATTTT. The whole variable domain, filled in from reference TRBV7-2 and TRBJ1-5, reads GAGVSQSPSNKVTEKGKDVELRCDPISGHTALYWYRQSLGQGLEFLIYFQGNSAPDKSGLPSDRFSAERTGGSVSTLTIQRTQQEDSAVYLCASSQQPGGNQPQHFGDGTRLSIL.

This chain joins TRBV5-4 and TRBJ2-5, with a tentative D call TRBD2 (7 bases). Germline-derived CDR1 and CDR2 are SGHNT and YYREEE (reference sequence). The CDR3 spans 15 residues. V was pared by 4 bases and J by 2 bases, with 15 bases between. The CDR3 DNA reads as TGTGCCAGCAGCCGCGGCGGGGGCAGTCAAGAGACCCAGTACTTC. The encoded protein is CASSRGGGSQETQYF. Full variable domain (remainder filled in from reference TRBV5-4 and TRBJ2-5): ETGVTQSPTHLIKTRGQQVTLRCSSQSGHNTVSWYQQALGQGPQFIFQYYREEENGRGNFPPRFSGLQFPNYSSELNVNALELDDSALYLCASSRGGGSQETQYFGPGTRLLVL.

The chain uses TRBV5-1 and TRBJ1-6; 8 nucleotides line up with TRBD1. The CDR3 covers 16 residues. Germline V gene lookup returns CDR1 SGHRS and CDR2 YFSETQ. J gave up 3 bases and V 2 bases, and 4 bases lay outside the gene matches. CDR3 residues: CASSLQGEGYNSPLHF. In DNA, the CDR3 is TGCGCCAGCAGCTTACAGGGGGAAGGCTATAATTCACCCCTCCACTTT.

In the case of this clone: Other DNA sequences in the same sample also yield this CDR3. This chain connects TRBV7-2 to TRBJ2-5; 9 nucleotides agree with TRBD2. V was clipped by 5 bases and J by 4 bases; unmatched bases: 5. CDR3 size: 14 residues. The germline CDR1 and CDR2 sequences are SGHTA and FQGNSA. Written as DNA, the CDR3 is TGTGCCAGCAGCCCACAGCGGGGGGCAGAGACCCAGTACTTC. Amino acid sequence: CASSPQRGAETQYF.

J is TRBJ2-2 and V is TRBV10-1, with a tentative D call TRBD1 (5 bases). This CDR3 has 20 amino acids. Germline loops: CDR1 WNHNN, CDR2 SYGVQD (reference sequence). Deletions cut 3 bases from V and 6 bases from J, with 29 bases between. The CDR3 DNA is TGCGCCAGCAGTGAAAGGGAATGGTTAGGGGTCTCTTTCTCACCCGGGGAGCTGTTTTTT. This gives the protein CASSEREWLGVSFSPGELFF.

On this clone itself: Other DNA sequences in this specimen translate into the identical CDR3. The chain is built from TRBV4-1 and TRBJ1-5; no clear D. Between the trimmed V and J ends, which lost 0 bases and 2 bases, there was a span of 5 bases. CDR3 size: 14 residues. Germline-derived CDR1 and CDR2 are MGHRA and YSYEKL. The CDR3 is CASSQESGNQPQHF. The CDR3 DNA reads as TGCGCCAGCAGCCAAGAGTCTGGCAATCAGCCCCAGCATTTT.

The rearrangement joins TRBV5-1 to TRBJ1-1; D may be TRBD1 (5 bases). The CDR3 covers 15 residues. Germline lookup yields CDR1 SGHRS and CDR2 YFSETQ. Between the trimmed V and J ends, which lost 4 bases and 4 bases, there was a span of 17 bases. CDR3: CASSPFGAAATEAFF. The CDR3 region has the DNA TGCGCCAGCAGCCCGTTTGGGGCGGCGGCCACTGAAGCTTTCTTT.

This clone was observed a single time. CDR3 coding DNA: TGTGCCATCAGCCTCGACAGCCCTAATGGCTACACCTTC. Protein sequence: CAISLDSPNGYTF. The rearrangement joins TRBV10-3 to TRBJ1-2, with a tentative D call TRBD1 (5 bases). CDR3 length equals 13 residues. From germline, CDR1 is ENHRY and CDR2 SYGVKD. V was pared by 6 bases and J by 6 bases, with 14 bases between.

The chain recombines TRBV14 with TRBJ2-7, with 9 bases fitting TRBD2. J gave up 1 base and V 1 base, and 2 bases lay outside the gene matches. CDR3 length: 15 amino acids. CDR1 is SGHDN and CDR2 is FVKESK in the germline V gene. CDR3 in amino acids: CASSQGGLASYEQYF. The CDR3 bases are TGTGCCAGCAGCCAAGGGGGACTAGCTTCCTACGAGCAGTACTTC.

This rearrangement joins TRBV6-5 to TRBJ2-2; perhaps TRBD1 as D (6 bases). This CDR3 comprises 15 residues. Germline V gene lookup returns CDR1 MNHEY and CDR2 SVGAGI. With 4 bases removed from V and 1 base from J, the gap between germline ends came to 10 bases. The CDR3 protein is CASSLGHLNTGELFF. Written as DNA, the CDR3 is TGTGCCAGCAGTTTGGGACACTTGAACACCGGGGAGCTGTTTTTT.

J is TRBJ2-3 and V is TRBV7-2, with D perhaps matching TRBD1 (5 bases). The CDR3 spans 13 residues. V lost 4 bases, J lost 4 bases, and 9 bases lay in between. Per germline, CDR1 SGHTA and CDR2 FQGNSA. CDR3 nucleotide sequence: TGTGCCAGCAGCTCCCAGGGTGCAGATACGCAGTATTTT. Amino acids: CASSSQGADTQYF. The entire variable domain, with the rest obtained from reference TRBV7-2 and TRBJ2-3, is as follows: GAGVSQSPSNKVTEKGKDVELRCDPISGHTALYWYRQSLGQGLEFLIYFQGNSAPDKSGLPSDRFSAERTGGSVSTLTIQRTQQEDSAVYLCASSSQGADTQYFGPGTRLTVL.

CDR3 sequence (DNA): TGTGCCAGCAGTCCATCCGACAGCCCAAATTCACCCCTCCACTTT. As protein: CASSPSDSPNSPLHF. The chain is built from TRBV2 and TRBJ1-6; tentative D call: TRBD1 (5 bases). The CDR3 is 15 residues long. Germline CDR1 SNHLY, CDR2 FYNNEI. The germline V and J ends were trimmed by 5 bases and 7 bases, with 15 bases remaining between them. Using reference TRBV2 and TRBJ1-6 for the parts outside the CDR3, the full variable domain is EPEVTQTPSHQVTQMGQEVILRCVPISNHLYFYWYRQILGQKVEFLVSFYNNEISEKSEIFDDQFSVERPDGSNFTLKIRSTKLEDSAMYFCASSPSDSPNSPLHFGNGTRLTVT.

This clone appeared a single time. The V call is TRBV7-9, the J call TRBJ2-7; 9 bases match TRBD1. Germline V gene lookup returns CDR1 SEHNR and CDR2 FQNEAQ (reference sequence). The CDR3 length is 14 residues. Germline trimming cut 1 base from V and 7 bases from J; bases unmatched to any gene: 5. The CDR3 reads CASSLGTGAWEQYF. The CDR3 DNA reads TGTGCCAGCAGCTTAGGGACAGGGGCTTGGGAGCAGTACTTC. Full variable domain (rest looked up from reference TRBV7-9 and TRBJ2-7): DTGVSQNPRHKITKRGQNVTFRCDPISEHNRLYWYRQTLGQGPEFLTYFQNEAQLEKSRLLSDRFSAERPKGSFSTLEIQRTEQGDSAMYLCASSLGTGAWEQYFGPGTRLTVT.

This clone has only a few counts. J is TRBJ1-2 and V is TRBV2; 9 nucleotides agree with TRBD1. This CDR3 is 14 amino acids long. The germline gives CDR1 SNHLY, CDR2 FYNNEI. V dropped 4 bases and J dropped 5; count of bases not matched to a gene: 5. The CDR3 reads CASSVTGGGYGYTF. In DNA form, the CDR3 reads TGTGCCAGCAGTGTGACAGGGGGAGGGTATGGCTACACCTTC. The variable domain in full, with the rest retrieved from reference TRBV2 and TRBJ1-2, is EPEVTQTPSHQVTQMGQEVILRCVPISNHLYFYWYRQILGQKVEFLVSFYNNEISEKSEIFDDQFSVERPDGSNFTLKIRSTKLEDSAMYFCASSVTGGGYGYTFGSGTRLTVV.

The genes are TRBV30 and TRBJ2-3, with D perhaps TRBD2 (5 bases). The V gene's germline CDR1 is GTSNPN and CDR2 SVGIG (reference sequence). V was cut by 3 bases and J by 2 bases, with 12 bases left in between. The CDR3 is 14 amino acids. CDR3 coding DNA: TGTGCCTGGAGCCGCGGAGGTAACACAGATACGCAGTATTTT. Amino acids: CAWSRGGNTDTQYF.

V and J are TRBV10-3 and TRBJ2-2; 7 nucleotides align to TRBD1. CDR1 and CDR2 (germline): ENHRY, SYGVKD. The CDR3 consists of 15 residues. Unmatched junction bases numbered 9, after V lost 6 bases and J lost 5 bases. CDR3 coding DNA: TGTGCCATCAGCGCCGGGACAGAGCTTACCGGGGAGCTGTTTTTT. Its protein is CAISAGTELTGELFF.

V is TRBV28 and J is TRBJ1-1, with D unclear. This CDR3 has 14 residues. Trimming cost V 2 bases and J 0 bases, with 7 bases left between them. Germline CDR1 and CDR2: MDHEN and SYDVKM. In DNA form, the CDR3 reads TGTGCCAGCAGTTTAGAAGGTTTGAACACTGAAGCTTTCTTT. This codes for CASSLEGLNTEAFF.

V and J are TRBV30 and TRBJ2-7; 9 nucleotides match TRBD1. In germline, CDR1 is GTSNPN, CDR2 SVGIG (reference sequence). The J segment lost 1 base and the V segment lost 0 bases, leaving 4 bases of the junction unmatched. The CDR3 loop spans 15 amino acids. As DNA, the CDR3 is TGTGCCTGGAGTGTAACAGGGGGCGCATCCTACGAGCAGTACTTC. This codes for CAWSVTGGASYEQYF.